The clone carrying this TCR beta chain occurred a few times. Its antigen is still unknown. These data belong to a study of CD8 T cells in ankylosing spondylitis. Findings and caveats of the study: Reports say disease-linked clones showed up significantly more in matched ankylosing spondylitis synovial fluid. Ankylosing spondylitis blood appeared to be characterized by a TCR beta motif of about eight highly homologous variants.

The CDR3 length is 16 residues. The V end was cut by 3 bases, the J end by 5 bases, with 17 bases between. Germline V gene lookup returns CDR1 SGHRS and CDR2 YFSETQ. One entry per CDR3 protein, called by TCRdb with MiXCR from the 5' RACE reads. Of approximately 300,000 distinct CDR3 sequences listed, around 7.6% are singletons. The sequence came from a male donor with ankylosing spondylitis. The sequencing sample was made of blood, either unsorted or a sorted T cell fraction (not recorded which). This sequence joins TRBV5-1 and TRBJ2-2; the D call may be TRBD1 or TRBD2 (5 bases each). CDR3 loop: CASSSLGTIGTGELFF. In nucleotides, the CDR3 is TGCGCCAGCAGCTCTCTCGGGACCATTGGAACCGGGGAGCTGTTTTTT.